This entry lists 6 T cell receptor beta chains sequenced from one sample in a study of CD8 T cells in ankylosing spondylitis. In TCRdb, the 5' RACE reads were re-called with MiXCR into one record per CDR3 protein. The sample carries about 170,000 distinct CDR3 sequences, approximately 16% recorded once. The sample comprised blood, either unsorted or a sorted T cell fraction (not recorded which). The receptors derive from a male donor with ankylosing spondylitis or in good health (not recorded which).

CDR3 bases: TGCAGTGCTAGAGATACTCTCGCGGGGGCGAACACCGGGGAGCTGTTTTTT. Its protein is CSARDTLAGANTGELFF. The J gene is TRBJ2-2, the V gene TRBV20-1; 7 nucleotides agree with TRBD2. The CDR3 contains 17 residues. CDR1 DFQATT and CDR2 SNEGSKA come from the germline V gene (reference sequence). The V and J ends lost 0 bases and 0 bases, in that order; junction bases with no gene match: 7.

Of note for this clonotype: As the CDR3 is not closed by the conserved phenylalanine or tryptophan, this likely results from a read error. The chain carries TRBV5-5 and TRBJ1-1; D is uncertain. CDR3 length: 12 amino acids. Germline V gives CDR1 SGHKS, CDR2 YYEKEE (reference sequence). With 4 bases removed from V and 6 bases from J, the gap between germline ends came to 10 bases. In DNA form, the CDR3 reads TGTGCCAGCAGCCTTACTTCGGCTGAAGCTTTCTCT. Its protein is CASSLTSAEAFS.

Concerning this clonotype itself: Sequence at one end of the junction differs from germline and may be a read error. This rearrangement joins TRBV7-9 to TRBJ1-1, with 7 bases that match TRBD1. From germline, CDR1 is SEHNR and CDR2 FQNEAQ (reference sequence). The CDR3 contains 16 residues. The CDR3 DNA reads TGTGTCAGCAGCCCCACCTCCAGGGGGTTGAACACTGAAGCTTTCTTT. Residues: CVSSPTSRGLNTEAFF. The whole variable domain, remainder taken from reference TRBV7-9 and TRBJ1-1, is DTGVSQNPRHKITKRGQNVTFRCDPISEHNRLYWYRQTLGQGPEFLTYFQNEAQLEKSRLLSDRFSAERPKGSFSTLEIQRTEQGDSAMYLCVSSPTSRGLNTEAFFGQGTRLTVV.

This clonotype was observed at least ten times. J is TRBJ1-2 and V is TRBV29-1; D not resolved. V was shortened by 0 bases and J by 4 bases, with 9 bases between the two germline ends. CDR1 and CDR2 (germline): SQVTM, ANQGSEA. This CDR3 spans 13 amino acids. The CDR3 region is CSVEEGILYGYTF. As DNA, the CDR3 is TGCAGCGTTGAAGAGGGGATCCTCTATGGCTACACCTTC.

This clonotype has more than one count but fewer than ten. CDR3 amino acids: CASSVVGSPLHF. Here the CDR3 DNA reads TGTGCCAGCAGCGTAGTTGGGTCACCCCTCCACTTT. The chain has TRBV9 and TRBJ1-6; D is ambiguous. With 0 bases removed from V and 10 bases from J, the gap between germline ends came to 5 bases. The CDR3 is made up of 12 amino acids. Germline V gene lookup returns CDR1 SGDLS and CDR2 YYNGEE.

This clonotype was counted at least ten times. This sequence joins TRBV5-6 and TRBJ2-5, with D possibly called TRBD1 or TRBD2 (5 bases each). The germline V gene encodes CDR1 SGHDT and CDR2 YYEEEE. V gave up 1 base and J gave up 6 bases, with 13 bases separating them. This CDR3 has 14 residues. CDR3 bases: TGTGCCAGCAGCTTGAATGGGGCTAGCAAGACCCAGTACTTC. As protein: CASSLNGASKTQYF.